These 21 T cell receptor beta chains share one sample of origin, sequenced in a study of T cell repertoires in cytomegalovirus infection. TCRdb re-called the reads with MiXCR, one entry per CDR3 protein. This sample carries approximately 500,000 distinct CDR3 sequences, less than 30% of them seen once, and the ten largest clones take roughly an eighth. The specimen sequenced was PBMCs. The receptors here all came from a human donor in good health (CMV status not recorded). Some clones in this sample may be carry-over from other donors' samples.

This clonotype was picked up a small number of times. The chain joins TRBV7-2 to TRBJ2-3; D call uncertain. The CDR3 has 15 residues. V lost 2 bases to trimming and J lost 1 base, with 10 bases between them. CDR1 and CDR2 from the germline V gene are SGHTA and FQGNSA. CDR3 in amino acids: CASSLSVLGTDTQYF. CDR3 nucleotides: TGTGCCAGCAGCTTAAGCGTACTTGGCACAGATACGCAGTATTTT.

This clonotype was picked up many times. The chain joins TRBV7-2 to TRBJ1-1; TRBD1 matches at 9 bases. Losses at the gene ends were 5 bases for V and 3 bases for J; bases not matched to a gene: 10. The CDR3 contains 16 residues. Germline V lookup: CDR1 SGHTA, CDR2 FQGNSA. CDR3 sequence: CASSLRLNRGHTEAFF. The CDR3 DNA reads TGTGCCAGCAGCCTTCGACTCAACAGGGGGCACACTGAAGCTTTCTTT.

This clonotype was recorded a few times. The V call is TRBV11-2, the J call TRBJ2-3; TRBD2 aligns across 7 bases. After removal of 5 bases from V and 2 bases from J, the junction contained 13 bases not matched to a gene. Germline CDR1 SGHAT, CDR2 FQNNGV. CDR3 length: 17 residues. This CDR3 is CASSPTPAGVPTDTQYF. CDR3 coding DNA: TGTGCCAGCAGCCCCACTCCTGCGGGAGTCCCCACAGATACGCAGTATTTT.

This clonotype was seen a handful of times. This chain uses TRBV7-6 with TRBJ2-1; 10 bases agree with TRBD2. V shed 6 bases, J shed 5 bases, and the junction held 7 bases outside the gene matches. Germline V gene data show CDR1 as SGHVS and CDR2 as FNYEAQ. The CDR3 is 15 residues long. CDR3 in amino acids: CASRRAGGPHNEQFF. The CDR3 coding sequence is TGTGCCAGCAGACGAGCGGGAGGGCCCCACAATGAGCAGTTCTTC.

This clonotype was counted ten times or more. The chain is built from TRBV7-2 and TRBJ2-3; 15 nucleotides align to TRBD2. Per the germline V gene, CDR1 is SGHTA and CDR2 is FQGNSA. The CDR3 totals 17 residues. The ends lost 5 bases at V and 1 base at J; junction bases unmatched: 4. CDR3 in DNA: TGTGCCAGCAGCGAGGGACTAGCGGGAGGCGGCACAGATACGCAGTATTTT. This translates into CASSEGLAGGGTDTQYF.

This clonotype was seen repeatedly, ten times or more. The rearrangement joins TRBV28 to TRBJ2-7, with no clear D. V was cut by 6 bases and J by 0 bases, with 9 bases left in between. This CDR3 spans 13 amino acids. Germline CDR1 is MDHEN and CDR2 is SYDVKM. The CDR3 coding sequence is TGTGCCAGCAGAGGAGCCAGCTCCTACGAGCAGTACTTC. Translation gives CASRGASSYEQYF.

This clonotype was counted a few times. V usage is TRBV10-3 and J usage is TRBJ1-1; D gene unclear. V lost 5 bases and J 1 base, leaving 14 bases between the germline ends. Per the germline V gene, CDR1 is ENHRY and CDR2 is SYGVKD. CDR3 size: 15 residues. The CDR3 DNA sequence: TGTGCCATCAGTCAAGCCGACCCTAAGAACACTGAAGCTTTCTTT. Translating gives CAISQADPKNTEAFF.

The gene calls are TRBV7-9 and TRBJ1-1; D remains unclear. This CDR3 region has 15 residues. Germline V lookup: CDR1 SEHNR, CDR2 FQNEAQ (reference sequence). The V end lost 4 bases, the J end lost 0 bases, and 12 bases lay between the germline ends. The CDR3 region is CASSSGETMNTEAFF. CDR3 coding DNA: TGTGCCAGCAGCTCTGGGGAAACCATGAACACTGAAGCTTTCTTT.

The chain couples TRBV5-1 to TRBJ1-1, with D unclear. The V end lost 0 bases, the J end lost 1 base, and 7 bases lay between the germline ends. Per the germline V gene, CDR1 is SGHRS and CDR2 is YFSETQ. The CDR3 extends over 14 amino acids. CDR3 bases: TGCGCCAGCAGCTTGGATCTGGAGAACACTGAAGCTTTCTTT. It codes for CASSLDLENTEAFF.

The sample holds many counts of this clonotype. The chain joins TRBV7-3 to TRBJ2-3; 10 bases agree with TRBD2. The CDR3 sequence is 16 residues long. The J segment lost 2 bases and the V segment lost 2 bases, leaving 4 bases of the junction unmatched. From germline, CDR1 is SGHTA and CDR2 FQGTGA. The DNA for the CDR3 is TGTGCCAGCAGCTTAGGTAGCGGGAGGACCACAGATACGCAGTATTTT. Protein product: CASSLGSGRTTDTQYF.

This clonotype has a count of ten or more. At one of its ends the junction is not consistent with the germline gene, which may arise from a read error. The J gene is TRBJ2-1, the V gene TRBV7-9, with 10 bases lining up with TRBD2. The CDR3 consists of 15 residues. Looked up from germline, CDR1 is SEHNR and CDR2 is FQNEAQ (reference sequence). The DNA for the CDR3 is TGTGCCAGCAGCGTAGCAGCGGGAGGGTACAATGAGCAGTTCTTC. It encodes CASSVAAGGYNEQFF. The complete variable domain, with remaining parts taken from reference TRBV7-9 and TRBJ2-1, reads DTGVSQNPRHKITKRGQNVTFRCDPISEHNRLYWYRQTLGQGPEFLTYFQNEAQLEKSRLLSDRFSAERPKGSFSTLEIQRTEQGDSAMYLCASSVAAGGYNEQFFGPGTRLTVL.

The chain links TRBV30 to TRBJ1-1; D may be TRBD1 (6 bases). CDR1 and CDR2 (germline): GTSNPN, SVGIG (reference sequence). The CDR3 totals 15 residues. The V gene lost 5 bases and the J gene lost 5 bases, with 21 bases spanning the gap. The CDR3 DNA follows: TGTGCCTGGGCGAGGGGGATCCTAAGTGGGACTGAAGCTTTCTTT. Translation: CAWARGILSGTEAFF.

Only one count was recorded for this clonotype. The rearrangement joins TRBV9 to TRBJ1-2; weak D call: TRBD1 (5 bases). There are 14 residues in the CDR3. The V end was cut by 6 bases, the J end by 4 bases, with 16 bases between. The germline CDR1 and CDR2 sequences are SGDLS and YYNGEE. CDR3 residues: CASTGSAGIYGYTF. The CDR3 DNA reads as TGTGCCAGCACAGGGTCCGCCGGGATCTATGGCTACACCTTC.

This clonotype was observed a few times. The germline gene is not matched at one end of the junction; a read error may be the cause. The V gene is TRBV7-7, the J gene TRBJ2-5; 9 nucleotides line up with TRBD1. The CDR3 sequence is 13 residues long. CDR1 is SSHAT and CDR2 is FNYEAQ in the germline V gene (reference sequence). Here the CDR3 reads CASSPDRGETQYF. The CDR3 DNA reads as TGTGCTAGCAGTCCAGACAGGGGGGAGACCCAGTACTTC.

This clonotype was found once. V is TRBV19 and J is TRBJ2-1; 11 positions match TRBD1. CDR3 length equals 21 residues. Trimming removed 7 bases from V and 7 bases from J; junction bases left unmatched: 27. Germline V CDR1 and CDR2: LNHDA, SQIVND (reference sequence). The CDR3 DNA sequence: TGTGCCAGTAACAAGGGACAGGGGGTGCCGGCTGGCGGGAGGGCCATGAATGAGCAGTTCTTC. Protein sequence: CASNKGQGVPAGGRAMNEQFF.

This clonotype was recorded a few times. The chain uses TRBV29-1 and TRBJ1-6, with TRBD1 matching over 10 bases. V shed 7 bases and J 8 bases; nucleotides not matched to a gene: 2. CDR1 and CDR2 (germline): SQVTM, ANQGSEA. The CDR3 has 12 residues. CDR3 sequence reads: CSAGTGDSPLHF. CDR3 in DNA: TGCAGCGCCGGGACAGGGGATTCACCCCTCCACTTT.

The chain uses TRBV19 and TRBJ1-5; 8 bases agree with TRBD1. CDR1 is LNHDA, CDR2 SQIVND, per germline (reference sequence). V gave up 3 bases and J gave up 6 bases; unmatched junction bases: 10. The CDR3 runs to 16 residues. DNA of the CDR3: TGTGCCAGTAGTATCCCAGGGGGCGGTTCAAGTCAGCCCCAGCATTTT. Residues: CASSIPGGGSSQPQHF.

This clonotype was counted between two and nine times. The chain is built from TRBV3-1 and TRBJ2-1; D remains ambiguous. The germline V gene has CDR1 LGHDT and CDR2 YNNKEL (reference sequence). V lost 2 bases, J lost 12 bases, and 14 bases lay in between. The CDR3 is 13 amino acids. The CDR3 region is CASSQNDGLRQFF. CDR3 nucleotides: TGTGCCAGCAGCCAAAATGACGGCCTTCGGCAGTTCTTC.

A few counts support this clonotype. The chain combines TRBV6-2 or TRBV6-3 with TRBJ1-2; D is uncertain. CDR1 is MNHEY, CDR2 SVGEGT, per germline. CDR3 length equals 14 residues. The V end was cut by 3 bases, the J end by 5 bases, with 13 bases between. CDR3 protein: CASSYGPRFYGYTF. CDR3 in DNA: TGTGCCAGCAGTTATGGTCCCAGGTTTTATGGCTACACCTTC.

This clonotype was observed many times. The chain employs TRBV12-3 or TRBV12-4 and TRBJ2-1; TRBD2 matches at 7 bases. The CDR3 loop spans 15 amino acids. Trimming took 4 bases from V and 4 from J; bases not matched to a gene: 7. The CDR3 loop reads CASSWVAGRYNEQFF. CDR3 sequence (DNA): TGTGCCAGCAGTTGGGTAGCGGGTAGATACAATGAGCAGTTCTTC.

The chain links TRBV28 to TRBJ2-3; 9 bases are shared with TRBD2. The CDR3 sequence is 14 residues long. V was clipped by 11 bases and J by 3 bases; unmatched bases: 9. Germline lookup yields CDR1 MDHEN and CDR2 SYDVKM. In DNA, the CDR3 is TGTGCCGGTGCGGGGCGGGAGGGGACAGATACGCAGTATTTT. Translated: CAGAGREGTDTQYF. Based on the CDR3 plus reference TRBV28 and TRBJ2-3, the full variable domain is DVKVTQSSRYLVKRTGEKVFLECVQDMDHENMFWYRQDPGLGLRLIYFSYDVKMKEKGDIPEGYSVSREKKERFSLILESASTNQTSMYLCAGAGREGTDTQYFGPGTRLTVL.